This passage covers 10 T cell receptor beta chains from one sample sequenced in a study of T-cell memory formation after mild COVID-19. TCRdb called the 5' RACE reads again in MiXCR, with one record for every CDR3 protein. The data show under 250,000 distinct CDR3 sequences, over 15% seen once. The specimen sequenced was PBMCs or a T cell subset sorted from them (not recorded which). These receptors came from an adult woman who had mild COVID-19 (a few samples of this study predate the infection). Cell type and time point are not known.

The chain combines TRBV27 with TRBJ1-2; a possible D gene is TRBD1 (6 bases). This CDR3 comprises 13 residues. CDR1 MNHEY and CDR2 SMNVEV come from the germline V gene (reference sequence). V was shortened by 4 bases and J by 0 bases, with 6 bases between the two germline ends. CDR3 residues: CASSYRANYGYTF. For the CDR3, the DNA is TGTGCCAGCAGTTACAGGGCTAACTATGGCTACACCTTC.

This clonotype was counted at least ten times. J is TRBJ2-2 and V is TRBV29-1, with 10 bases aligning to TRBD1. J was trimmed by 5 bases and V by 7 bases; bases with no gene match: 7. Germline values: CDR1 SQVTM, CDR2 ANQGSEA. This CDR3 has 14 amino acids. CDR3 sequence reads: CSARQGAQTGELFF. The CDR3 DNA reads as TGCAGCGCTAGACAGGGGGCGCAGACCGGGGAGCTGTTTTTT.

This clonotype was observed a few times. The rearrangement uses TRBV6-6 and TRBJ2-5; 8 bases map to TRBD2. The V gene's germline CDR1 is MNHNY and CDR2 SVGAGI (reference sequence). This CDR3 has 15 residues. V was pared by 8 bases and J by 1 base, with 9 bases of the junction left unmatched. Here the CDR3 DNA reads TGTGCCAGCGCTCCCGGGGGGGCCTCCCAAGAGACCCAGTACTTC. Amino acid sequence: CASAPGGASQETQYF.

The chain employs TRBV29-1 and TRBJ1-4; no definite D call. Trimming cost V 7 bases and J 8 bases, with 14 bases left between them. Germline lookup yields CDR1 SQVTM and CDR2 ANQGSEA. This CDR3 region has 12 residues. In DNA, the CDR3 is TGCAGCGCTCTCCGACACGGAGAAAAACTGTTTTTT. This gives the protein CSALRHGEKLFF.

The chain joins TRBV28 to TRBJ2-7; weak D call: TRBD2 (5 bases). Trimming shortened V by 3 bases and J by 6 bases, and 9 bases separated the two germline ends. This CDR3 comprises 12 residues. CDR1 and CDR2 (germline): MDHEN, SYDVKM. For the CDR3, the DNA is TGTGCCAGCAGTTTTACTCGGGGCGAGCAGTACTTC. This gives the protein CASSFTRGEQYF. The complete variable domain, with remaining parts taken from reference TRBV28 and TRBJ2-7, reads DVKVTQSSRYLVKRTGEKVFLECVQDMDHENMFWYRQDPGLGLRLIYFSYDVKMKEKGDIPEGYSVSREKKERFSLILESASTNQTSMYLCASSFTRGEQYFGPGTRLTVT.

This clonotype came up a few times. The chain recombines TRBV5-8 with TRBJ1-2; D ambiguous. The CDR3 runs to 15 residues. The V gene's germline CDR1 is SGHTS and CDR2 YDEGEE. The germline V and J ends were trimmed by 0 bases and 0 bases, with 9 bases remaining between them. The CDR3 sequence: CASSLVGAANYGYTF. The CDR3 bases are TGTGCCAGCAGCTTGGTCGGAGCCGCTAACTATGGCTACACCTTC.

The V call is TRBV20-1, the J call TRBJ1-5, with unresolved D. The CDR3 runs to 13 residues. The V gene's germline CDR1 is DFQATT and CDR2 SNEGSKA (reference sequence). The V gene lost 0 bases and the J gene lost 4 bases, with 7 bases spanning the gap. CDR3 protein: CSARDPLNQPQHF. CDR3 in DNA: TGCAGTGCTAGAGACCCGCTTAATCAGCCCCAGCATTTT.

The rearrangement joins TRBV3-1 to TRBJ2-7; D is possibly TRBD2 (6 bases). Germline V gene sequence: CDR1 LGHDT, CDR2 YNNKEL (reference sequence). The CDR3 loop spans 13 amino acids. V shed 4 bases and J shed 2 bases, with 9 bases lying between them. The CDR3 loop reads CASSRGVAYEQYF. The CDR3 nucleotides are TGTGCCAGCAGCCGGGGGGTTGCCTACGAGCAGTACTTC.

This chain uses TRBV6-5 with TRBJ2-3; the D is unclear. The germline V gene encodes CDR1 MNHEY and CDR2 SVGAGI. The CDR3 runs to 13 residues. Deletions cut 7 bases from V and 3 bases from J, with 11 bases between. CDR3 sequence: CASTDAMTDTQYF. For the CDR3, the DNA is TGTGCCAGCACCGATGCGATGACAGATACGCAGTATTTT.

The chain's CDR3 is CASSPSTVGGPNEKLFF. In DNA, the CDR3 is TGTGCCAGCAGCCCCTCGACGGTAGGGGGGCCTAATGAAAAACTGTTTTTT. The chain recombines TRBV7-3 with TRBJ1-4, with a possible D match to TRBD1 (6 bases). Trimming removed 5 bases from V and 3 bases from J, with 19 bases in between. This CDR3 is 17 amino acids long. CDR1 is SGHTA and CDR2 is FQGTGA in the germline V gene.